A selection of T cell receptor beta chains follows, all from one sample in a study of blood T cell repertoires in COVID-19. Data came from immunoSEQ multiplex PCR; TCRdb stores just in-frame clones and leaves some out. In the table there are fewer than 80,000 clones, around 88% of which are singletons. Source material: peripheral blood. These receptors were obtained from a young man with acute or convalescent COVID-19. CDR3s include the opening cysteine and the closing phenylalanine or tryptophan. Each record gives: V gene, D gene, clone size, J gene, CDR3 DNA, CDR3 protein. A D gene is named only where the DNA matches it firmly. The size entry is marked missing in some rows and otherwise reads once, few, many or a size class.

v_call: TRBV27; d_call: NA; clone_size: NA; j_call: TRBJ2-2; cdr3_nt: TGTGCCAGCAAGCCCCGGGAAACCGGGGAGCTGTTTTTT; cdr3_aa: CASKPRETGELFF
v_call: TRBV19; d_call: TRBD1; clone_size: NA; j_call: TRBJ2-3; cdr3_nt: TGTGCCAGTAGCCAACGGGACAGGGCGACAGATACGCAGTATTTT; cdr3_aa: CASSQRDRATDTQYF
v_call: TRBV6-5; d_call: NA; clone_size: NA; j_call: TRBJ2-3; cdr3_nt: TGTGCCAGCAGTTCAGGGTTCGCAGATACGCAGTATTTT; cdr3_aa: CASSSGFADTQYF
v_call: TRBV7-9; d_call: NA; clone_size: NA; j_call: TRBJ2-7; cdr3_nt: TGTGCCAGCAGCAAGAGCTACGAGCAGTACTTC; cdr3_aa: CASSKSYEQYF
v_call: TRBV7-3; d_call: TRBD1; clone_size: NA; j_call: TRBJ1-1; cdr3_nt: TGTGCCAGCAGCCTGACAGGGGCGAACACTGAAGCTTTCTTT; cdr3_aa: CASSLTGANTEAFF
v_call: TRBV5-4; d_call: NA; clone_size: NA; j_call: TRBJ2-2; cdr3_nt: TGTGCCGGGGGGTGGACGAGCGGACTCACCGGGGAGCTGTTTTTT; cdr3_aa: CAGGWTSGLTGELFF
v_call: TRBV5-4; d_call: NA; clone_size: NA; j_call: TRBJ2-3; cdr3_nt: TGTGCCAGCAGCTTGGCCAGGGGGAGGTCCACAGATACGCAGTATTTT; cdr3_aa: CASSLARGRSTDTQYF
v_call: TRBV19; d_call: TRBD2; clone_size: few; j_call: TRBJ2-1; cdr3_nt: TGTGCCAGTAGCCGGACTAGCGGGACGAATGAGCAGTTCTTC; cdr3_aa: CASSRTSGTNEQFF
v_call: TRBV12-3/TRBV12-4; d_call: TRBD2; clone_size: NA; j_call: TRBJ2-3; cdr3_nt: TGTGCCAGCAAGAGGACTAGCGAAGATACGCAGTATTTT; cdr3_aa: CASKRTSEDTQYF
v_call: TRBV5-1; d_call: NA; clone_size: NA; j_call: TRBJ1-1; cdr3_nt: TGCGCCAGCAGCTTGACAGGGATGAACACTGAAGCTTTCTTT; cdr3_aa: CASSLTGMNTEAFF
v_call: TRBV2; d_call: NA; clone_size: NA; j_call: TRBJ2-5; cdr3_nt: TGTGCCAGCAGTGGTTCTAAGGGAGATGAGACCCAGTACTTC; cdr3_aa: CASSGSKGDETQYF
v_call: TRBV4-1; d_call: NA; clone_size: NA; j_call: TRBJ2-1; cdr3_nt: TGCGCCAGCAGCCAAGGGGGGCTGGGATCCTACAATGAGCAGTTCTTC; cdr3_aa: CASSQGGLGSYNEQFF
v_call: TRBV7-3; d_call: NA; clone_size: NA; j_call: TRBJ2-3; cdr3_nt: TGTGCCAGCAGCTTAGAATCAGAGGCTCCAGATACGCAGTATTTT; cdr3_aa: CASSLESEAPDTQYF
v_call: TRBV6-1; d_call: NA; clone_size: NA; j_call: TRBJ1-3; cdr3_nt: TGTGCCAGCAGTGAAAGAGCAGGGTGGGGTTCTGGAAACACCATATATTTT; cdr3_aa: CASSERAGWGSGNTIYF
v_call: TRBV7-9; d_call: TRBD2; clone_size: few; j_call: TRBJ2-7; cdr3_nt: TGTGCCAGCAGCAAGGGGCGGGAGTTATCCTACGAGCAGTACTTC; cdr3_aa: CASSKGRELSYEQYF
v_call: TRBV6-6; d_call: NA; clone_size: NA; j_call: TRBJ2-2; cdr3_nt: TGTGCCAGCAGTTACTCGGGGGCACTGAACACCGGGGAGCTGTTTTTT; cdr3_aa: CASSYSGALNTGELFF
v_call: TRBV5-1; d_call: NA; clone_size: NA; j_call: TRBJ2-1; cdr3_nt: TGCGCCAGCAGCTTTTGGACTATTCGACAAAATGCGCAGTTCTTC; cdr3_aa: CASSFWTIRQNAQFF
v_call: TRBV25-1; d_call: TRBD2; clone_size: NA; j_call: TRBJ2-7; cdr3_nt: TGTGCCAGCAGTGACAATGGGACTAGCGGCTATTACGAGCAGTACTTC; cdr3_aa: CASSDNGTSGYYEQYF
v_call: TRBV7-2; d_call: NA; clone_size: NA; j_call: TRBJ2-1; cdr3_nt: TGTGCCAGCAGCCCGCCGGGACTGGGCAATGAGCAGTTCTTC; cdr3_aa: CASSPPGLGNEQFF
v_call: TRBV28; d_call: NA; clone_size: NA; j_call: TRBJ1-5; cdr3_nt: TGTGCCAGCAGCCTAACGGGACTTCATAGCAATCAGCCCCAGCATTTT; cdr3_aa: CASSLTGLHSNQPQHF
v_call: TRBV7-8; d_call: NA; clone_size: NA; j_call: TRBJ2-1; cdr3_nt: TGTGCCAGCAGCTTAGATTCACTGGGGCGTTACAATGAGCAGTTCTTC; cdr3_aa: CASSLDSLGRYNEQFF
v_call: TRBV7-9; d_call: NA; clone_size: few; j_call: TRBJ2-7; cdr3_nt: TGTGCCAGCAGCTTAGCGATGAGAGGTGAGCAGTACTTC; cdr3_aa: CASSLAMRGEQYF
v_call: TRBV10-1; d_call: TRBD1; clone_size: NA; j_call: TRBJ2-7; cdr3_nt: TGCGCCAGCAGCCGGGACAGGGGAATCGAGCAGTACTTC; cdr3_aa: CASSRDRGIEQYF
v_call: TRBV9; d_call: NA; clone_size: NA; j_call: TRBJ1-4; cdr3_nt: TGTGCCAGCAGCGTATCAGAGATGAGGGATGAAAAACTGTTTTTT; cdr3_aa: CASSVSEMRDEKLFF
v_call: TRBV11-2; d_call: TRBD2; clone_size: NA; j_call: TRBJ2-3; cdr3_nt: TGTGCCAGCAGACCCATCCCGGGACTAACAGATACGCAGTATTTT; cdr3_aa: CASRPIPGLTDTQYF
v_call: TRBV5-4; d_call: NA; clone_size: once; j_call: TRBJ1-1; cdr3_nt: TGTGCCAGCAGCTTGGACACGATGAACACTGAAGCTTTCTTT; cdr3_aa: CASSLDTMNTEAFF
v_call: TRBV28; d_call: NA; clone_size: NA; j_call: TRBJ2-3; cdr3_nt: TGTGCCAGCAGTTTTCGGGAGCAACGACTGACCACAGATACGCAGTATTTT; cdr3_aa: CASSFREQRLTTDTQYF
v_call: TRBV6-5; d_call: NA; clone_size: NA; j_call: TRBJ1-1; cdr3_nt: TGTGCCAGCAGTCTCCGTGGACAGACCTCTGAAGCTTTCTTT; cdr3_aa: CASSLRGQTSEAFF
v_call: TRBV4-2; d_call: NA; clone_size: NA; j_call: TRBJ1-3; cdr3_nt: TGTGCCAGCAGCCCCCTCCTAAGGGGCCCTACCTCTGGAAACACCATATATTTT; cdr3_aa: CASSPLLRGPTSGNTIYF
v_call: TRBV27; d_call: TRBD1; clone_size: NA; j_call: TRBJ2-1; cdr3_nt: TGTGCCAGCAGTCCCAGGGGGCATGAGCAGTTCTTC; cdr3_aa: CASSPRGHEQFF
v_call: TRBV4-3; d_call: TRBD2; clone_size: NA; j_call: TRBJ2-5; cdr3_nt: TGCGCCAGCAGCCAAGATGGGCGACTAGCGGGGTGGGAGACCCAGTACTTC; cdr3_aa: CASSQDGRLAGWETQYF
v_call: TRBV6-4; d_call: NA; clone_size: few; j_call: TRBJ2-7; cdr3_nt: TGTGCCAGCAGTGACGGGACTGCGACGAGCGAGCAGTACTTC; cdr3_aa: CASSDGTATSEQYF
v_call: TRBV7-2; d_call: TRBD1; clone_size: once; j_call: TRBJ2-1; cdr3_nt: TGTGCCAGCAGCAAAGACAGGGGCGATGAGCAGTTCTTC; cdr3_aa: CASSKDRGDEQFF
v_call: TRBV30; d_call: NA; clone_size: NA; j_call: TRBJ2-2; cdr3_nt: TGTGCCTGTCCGGGCAGGGGACATACCACCGGGGAGCTGTTTTTT; cdr3_aa: CACPGRGHTTGELFF
v_call: TRBV7-2; d_call: TRBD2; clone_size: NA; j_call: TRBJ2-1; cdr3_nt: TGTGCCAGCAGCTTGGGACTAGCGGGAGTGCGGGAGCAGTTCTTC; cdr3_aa: CASSLGLAGVREQFF
v_call: TRBV7-2; d_call: NA; clone_size: NA; j_call: TRBJ2-2; cdr3_nt: TGTGCCAGCAGCTCCGGTCAGGGGAGGGACGGGGAGCTGTTTTTT; cdr3_aa: CASSSGQGRDGELFF
v_call: TRBV7-9; d_call: NA; clone_size: NA; j_call: TRBJ2-1; cdr3_nt: TGTGCCAGCAGCCCCCGACTTGGAGATGAGCAGTTCTTC; cdr3_aa: CASSPRLGDEQFF
v_call: TRBV3-1/TRBV3-2; d_call: NA; clone_size: NA; j_call: TRBJ1-2; cdr3_nt: TGTGCCAGCACCCTGGAGGGTGCCTATGGCTACACCTTC; cdr3_aa: CASTLEGAYGYTF
v_call: TRBV9; d_call: TRBD2; clone_size: NA; j_call: TRBJ2-7; cdr3_nt: TGTGCCAGCAGCGTAGAAGAGCGGGAGGGCCAGCAGTACTTC; cdr3_aa: CASSVEEREGQQYF
v_call: TRBV7-8; d_call: NA; clone_size: once; j_call: TRBJ2-3; cdr3_nt: TGTGCCAGCAGCTTAGTGGGGGGAGGAACAGATACGCAGTATTTT; cdr3_aa: CASSLVGGGTDTQYF
v_call: TRBV5-5; d_call: NA; clone_size: NA; j_call: TRBJ1-3; cdr3_nt: TGTGCCAGCAGCCAATCAGACACCATATATTTT; cdr3_aa: CASSQSDTIYF
v_call: TRBV5-4; d_call: NA; clone_size: NA; j_call: TRBJ2-3; cdr3_nt: TGTGCCAGCAGCCCCGAGACTAGACCAACAGATACGCAGTATTTT; cdr3_aa: CASSPETRPTDTQYF
v_call: TRBV11-3; d_call: TRBD2; clone_size: NA; j_call: TRBJ2-1; cdr3_nt: TGTGCCAGCAGCTTAGATAGCGGGAGGGCCGTCAATGAGCAGTTCTTC; cdr3_aa: CASSLDSGRAVNEQFF
v_call: TRBV28; d_call: NA; clone_size: NA; j_call: TRBJ1-1; cdr3_nt: TGTGCCAGCAGTTTGGATCCACGGACAGATGAAGCTTTCTTT; cdr3_aa: CASSLDPRTDEAFF
v_call: TRBV27; d_call: NA; clone_size: NA; j_call: TRBJ2-1; cdr3_nt: TGTGCCAGCAGTTTACCTCCGGGTGGGGCGTACAATGAGCAGTTCTTC; cdr3_aa: CASSLPPGGAYNEQFF
v_call: TRBV27; d_call: NA; clone_size: NA; j_call: TRBJ2-3; cdr3_nt: TGTGCCAGCAGTTTATCGAAACTAGCAGATACGCAGTATTTT; cdr3_aa: CASSLSKLADTQYF
v_call: TRBV27; d_call: NA; clone_size: NA; j_call: TRBJ2-1; cdr3_nt: TGTGCCAGCAGTTTGGCGGGGTTTAAAAATGAGCAGTTCTTC; cdr3_aa: CASSLAGFKNEQFF
v_call: TRBV6-1; d_call: TRBD1; clone_size: NA; j_call: TRBJ1-1; cdr3_nt: TGTGCCAGCAGTGTTACAGCCTGGCAGGGGGGAACTGAAGCTTTCTTT; cdr3_aa: CASSVTAWQGGTEAFF
v_call: TRBV30; d_call: TRBD1; clone_size: NA; j_call: TRBJ2-7; cdr3_nt: TGTGCCTGGAGTTCTGGGGACAGCTCCTACGAGCAGTACTTC; cdr3_aa: CAWSSGDSSYEQYF
v_call: TRBV7-9; d_call: NA; clone_size: NA; j_call: TRBJ2-2; cdr3_nt: TGTGCCAGCAGCCAGATCCCTAAGCGGGACACCGGGGAGCTGTTTTTT; cdr3_aa: CASSQIPKRDTGELFF
v_call: TRBV5-1; d_call: NA; clone_size: NA; j_call: TRBJ1-2; cdr3_nt: TGCGCCAGCAGCTTGGCTGGGACATCGAACTATGGCTACACCTTC; cdr3_aa: CASSLAGTSNYGYTF
v_call: TRBV23-1; d_call: NA; clone_size: NA; j_call: TRBJ2-7; cdr3_nt: TGCGCCAGCAGTCAATTTTTCAGGGGTCAACATTACGAGCAGTACTTC; cdr3_aa: CASSQFFRGQHYEQYF
v_call: TRBV7-8; d_call: TRBD1; clone_size: NA; j_call: TRBJ2-7; cdr3_nt: TGTGCCAGCAGCTTCCGAAGGGACAGCTCCTACGAGCAGTACTTC; cdr3_aa: CASSFRRDSSYEQYF